Given below is one T cell receptor beta chain in context. This CDR3 is built from 12 residues. V was shortened by 2 bases and J by 5 bases, with 6 bases between the two germline ends. CDR1 is SGHNT, CDR2 YYREEE, per germline (reference sequence). The entry originates in a study of blood T cell repertoires in COVID-19. Across the whole study: From T cells, B-cell-depleted T cells, or PBMCs came the material, which was cDNA or gDNA.

Per the original methods: The authors estimated nucleated cell counts from reference gene primer amplification. Data came from immunoSEQ multiplex PCR; TCRdb stores just in-frame clones and leaves some out. That table is the source of V, J and clone size, and D and trimming were worked out from the DNA. The sample has about 76,000 clones; roughly 80% are singletons. Sequencing was done on a sample of peripheral blood. The rearrangement uses TRBV5-4 and TRBJ2-3; D remains ambiguous. The sequence came from a woman aged 60-70 years with acute or convalescent COVID-19. For the CDR3, the DNA is TGTGCCAGCAGCTTTTCTAAAGATACGCAGTATTTT. Amino acids: CASSFSKDTQYF. Full variable domain (outside the CDR3, taken from reference TRBV5-4 and TRBJ2-3): ETGVTQSPTHLIKTRGQQVTLRCSSQSGHNTVSWYQQALGQGPQFIFQYYREEENGRGNFPPRFSGLQFPNYSSELNVNALELDDSALYLCASSFSKDTQYFGPGTRLTVL.